This T cell receptor beta chain was sequenced during a study of technical replicates of blood from a handful of donors. Germline values: CDR1 SGHRS, CDR2 YFSETQ. The CDR3 is 17 residues long. V shed 4 bases and J shed 1 base, with 20 bases lying between them. The assay was immunoSEQ multiplex PCR, and TCRdb's table has in-frame clones only and misses some. Counted here are 85,000 to 100,000 clones, over 85% occurring once; the ten biggest clones make up around 0.25%. The specimen was T cells isolated from PBMCs. This receptor was taken from a human donor in good health. V and J are TRBV5-1 and TRBJ2-5; D remains unclear. CDR3: CASSPTARQLVQETQYF. CDR3 DNA sequence: TGCGCCAGCAGCCCCACGGCCAGGCAGTTAGTCCAAGAGACCCAGTACTTC.